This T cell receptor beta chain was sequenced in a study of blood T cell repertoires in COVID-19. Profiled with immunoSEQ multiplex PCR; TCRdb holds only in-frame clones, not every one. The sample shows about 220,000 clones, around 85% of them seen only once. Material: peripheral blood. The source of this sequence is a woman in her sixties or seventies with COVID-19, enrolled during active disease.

CDR3 region: CASSIPAGATNEKLFF. The CDR3 DNA reads as TGTGCCAGTAGTATACCCGCGGGAGCGACTAATGAAAAACTGTTTTTT. This chain joins TRBV19 and TRBJ1-4, with D uncertain. This CDR3 contains 16 residues. The germline V gene encodes CDR1 LNHDA and CDR2 SQIVND (reference sequence). V was trimmed by 2 bases and J by 2 bases, leaving 12 bases between them.